The 2 T cell receptor beta chains below all came from one sample that was sequenced in a study of cytotoxic CD8 clonotypes in ibrutinib-treated CLL. Sequencing was performed with immunoSEQ multiplex PCR; in TCRdb, only in-frame clones are kept and a portion is missing. The top ten hold about 23% of the sample, which has 12,000 or so clones, about four fifths seen once. The sample consisted of PBMCs, taken at disease progression, from a patient treated with ibrutinib. These receptors came from a human donor with chronic lymphocytic leukemia.

The V call is TRBV7-8, the J call TRBJ2-5; 9 bases agree with TRBD1. The CDR3 is made up of 14 amino acids. With 5 bases clipped from V and 5 bases from J, the junction kept 6 bases outside the gene matches. From germline, CDR1 is SGHVS and CDR2 FQNEAQ. The CDR3 coding sequence is TGTGCCAGCAGCCAAGGGACAGGGAGTGAGACCCAGTACTTC. Translation: CASSQGTGSETQYF.

The V and J genes are TRBV9 and TRBJ2-1; D ambiguous. Germline lookup yields CDR1 SGDLS and CDR2 YYNGEE. This CDR3 comprises 15 residues. With 9 bases removed from V and 1 base from J, the gap between germline ends came to 17 bases. This chain's CDR3 is CATSPDGISYNEQFF. CDR3 DNA sequence: TGTGCCACTTCCCCGGACGGTATTTCCTACAATGAGCAGTTCTTC.